This TCR beta chain is drawn from a study of spatial heterogeneity in lung cancer. Time point: sample taken at primary tumor resection. This clonotype was picked up many times. V was pared by 7 bases and J by 6 bases, with 15 bases of the junction left unmatched. The CDR3 runs 16 residues. CDR1 MNHEY and CDR2 SVGEGT come from the germline V gene. TCRdb reprocessed the 5' RACE reads with MiXCR, giving one entry per CDR3 protein. This table holds about 7,900 distinct CDR3 sequences, 4% to 5% found once. Sequences were derived from PBMCs, sampled at surgery. V gene TRBV6-2 or TRBV6-3 combines with J gene TRBJ2-1; the match to TRBD2 covers 7 bases. This TCR was recovered from a male donor with early-stage non-small cell lung cancer. DNA for the CDR3: TGTGCCAGCACCGAGCCCCGCGGGGGTAGGGCCAATGAGCAGTTCTTC. This codes for CASTEPRGGRANEQFF.